The clone carrying this TCR beta chain turned up a few times. This entry comes from a study of cytomegalovirus exposure and HLA in healthy donors. PCR employed 60 Vbeta and 13 Jbeta primers. Some clones are missing from TCRdb's copy, which holds only in-frame ones; the method was immunoSEQ multiplex PCR. Of about 130,000 clones in the sample, approximately 79% were seen once. Germline V gene data show CDR1 as MNHNS and CDR2 as SASEGT. Trimming stripped 6 bases from V and 7 bases from J, with 15 bases between. The CDR3 is 14 residues long. Sequenced: PBMCs. The origin of this receptor is a man aged 18-30 years in good health and CMV-seropositive. The chain joins TRBV6-1 to TRBJ1-4, with D possibly TRBD1 on 6 matching bases. CDR3 amino acids: CASSEWTVGEKLFF. DNA of the CDR3: TGTGCCAGCAGCGAATGGACAGTAGGTGAAAAACTGTTTTTT.